These 16 T cell receptor beta chains were sequenced from one sample in a study of shared clonotypes between healthy human individuals. TCRdb's copy holds only in-frame clones and misses some; the assay was immunoSEQ multiplex PCR. The data contain fewer than 850,000 clones, around 72% of them seen just once; the ten biggest clones take up about 2%. Sequencing used memory CD4+ T cells sorted from blood. The subset denotes: CD45RA-negative fraction. The receptors were sampled from a woman aged 25 to 39 in good health.

V usage is TRBV11-2 and J usage is TRBJ2-3; TRBD2 agrees at 8 bases. Per the germline V gene, CDR1 is SGHAT and CDR2 is FQNNGV. V shed 4 bases and J 1 base; nucleotides not matched to a gene: 10. The CDR3 runs to 17 residues. The CDR3 coding sequence is TGTGCCAGCAGCTCCGGCGGGGGGCTAGCGCGCACAGATACGCAGTATTTT. It is translated as CASSSGGGLARTDTQYF.

The CDR3 protein is CASNVGLAVYNEQFF. CDR3 in DNA: TGTGCCAGCAACGTGGGACTAGCGGTATACAATGAGCAGTTCTTC. J is TRBJ2-1 and V is TRBV19; TRBD2 aligns across 11 bases. Germline V gene data show CDR1 as LNHDA and CDR2 as SQIVND (reference sequence). There are 15 residues in the CDR3. Trimming at V came to 9 bases and at J to 4 bases, leaving 8 bases not matched to a gene.

The rearrangement joins TRBV18 to TRBJ1-2; D is ambiguous. The V and J ends lost 3 bases and 8 bases respectively, with 10 bases between them. CDR1 is KGHSH, CDR2 LQKENI, per germline. This CDR3 has 12 amino acids. The CDR3 sequence is CASSPDGGGYTF. As DNA, the CDR3 is TGTGCCAGCTCACCCGACGGAGGAGGCTACACCTTC.

The chain is built from TRBV19 and TRBJ2-7, with 10 bases aligning to TRBD2. CDR1 LNHDA and CDR2 SQIVND come from the germline V gene (reference sequence). The CDR3 runs 14 residues. V was pared by 4 bases and J by 3 bases, with 3 bases of the junction left unmatched. In DNA, the CDR3 is TGTGCCAGTAGTACGGCTAGCGGGGGCTACGAGCAGTACTTC. Translated, it gives CASSTASGGYEQYF.

The chain links TRBV25-1 to TRBJ2-7, with a weak D call TRBD1 (7 bases). V lost 3 bases, J lost 0 bases, and 21 bases lay in between. Germline V gene sequence: CDR1 MGHDK, CDR2 SYGVNS. CDR3 length: 18 amino acids. The CDR3 region has the DNA TGTGCCAGCAGTGAGTCAGGGGGAGGAGCAAAGAACTCCTACGAGCAGTACTTC. Translating it yields CASSESGGGAKNSYEQYF.

The chain employs TRBV2 and TRBJ2-1, with D possibly being TRBD2 (6 bases). Trimming stripped 2 bases from V and 0 bases from J, with 14 bases between. The CDR3 runs to 17 residues. Germline V gene sequence: CDR1 SNHLY, CDR2 FYNNEI. The DNA for the CDR3 is TGTGCCAGCAGTGAACTCTGGGGGACTGTCTCCTACAATGAGCAGTTCTTC. Encoded protein: CASSELWGTVSYNEQFF. Combining the CDR3 with reference TRBV2 and TRBJ2-1 gives the whole variable domain EPEVTQTPSHQVTQMGQEVILRCVPISNHLYFYWYRQILGQKVEFLVSFYNNEISEKSEIFDDQFSVERPDGSNFTLKIRSTKLEDSAMYFCASSELWGTVSYNEQFFGPGTRLTVL.

The chain is built from TRBV11-2 and TRBJ2-7; D remains ambiguous. CDR1 is SGHAT and CDR2 is FQNNGV in the germline V gene. This CDR3 has 15 residues. V gave up 0 bases and J gave up 2 bases, with 11 bases separating them. CDR3 DNA sequence: TGTGCCAGCAGCTTAGAGTACACGGCGGCCTACGAGCAGTACTTC. Its translation: CASSLEYTAAYEQYF.

This clone was observed a handful of times. The chain recombines TRBV14 with TRBJ2-3; D may be TRBD1 or TRBD2 (5 bases each). This CDR3 has 13 residues. CDR1 and CDR2 (germline): SGHDN, FVKESK. Deletions cut 2 bases from V and 6 bases from J, with 9 bases between. The CDR3 DNA sequence: TGTGCCAGCAGCCAACGGGGCCGGGATACGCAGTATTTT. It yields the protein CASSQRGRDTQYF.

The V and J genes are TRBV6-4 and TRBJ2-3; TRBD2 matches 7 bases. Trimming at V came to 6 bases and at J to 6 bases, leaving 12 bases not matched to a gene. The CDR3 is 15 amino acids. Germline V gene sequence: CDR1 MRHNA, CDR2 SNTAGT. CDR3 DNA sequence: TGTGCCAGCAGACACTATGCGGGAGTCGTGGATACGCAGTATTTT. Translating gives CASRHYAGVVDTQYF.

This rearrangement joins TRBV19 to TRBJ1-1, with D uncertain. Trimming left V 3 bases short and J 1 base short, with 12 bases between. The CDR3 runs 15 residues. Germline V gene lookup returns CDR1 LNHDA and CDR2 SQIVND (reference sequence). CDR3: CASSIPGPSNTEAFF. For the CDR3, the DNA is TGTGCCAGTAGTATCCCCGGGCCATCGAACACTGAAGCTTTCTTT.

The chain combines TRBV29-1 with TRBJ2-6; 8 bases line up with TRBD1. The CDR3 has 15 residues. V lost 7 bases and J lost 2; bases outside the gene matches: 7. Germline V lookup: CDR1 SQVTM, CDR2 ANQGSEA. CDR3 region: CSARTGKAGANVLTF. The CDR3 nucleotides read TGCAGCGCACGGACAGGGAAGGCTGGGGCCAACGTCCTGACTTTC.

A few counts support this clone. The J gene is TRBJ1-1, the V gene TRBV7-9; no reliable D call. The V and J ends lost 2 bases and 4 bases respectively, with 8 bases between them. Germline CDR1 SEHNR, CDR2 FQNEAQ (reference sequence). This CDR3 region has 13 residues. The CDR3 DNA reads as TGTGCCAGCAGCTTATGGGGAGGCACTGAAGCTTTCTTT. Its translation: CASSLWGGTEAFF.

The chain is built from TRBV29-1 and TRBJ2-7; TRBD1 matches at 11 bases. Germline CDR1 and CDR2: SQVTM and ANQGSEA. J was trimmed by 2 bases and V by 4 bases; bases with no gene match: 10. The CDR3 is made up of 16 amino acids. In DNA, the CDR3 is TGCAGCGTTGCAGGACAGGGGGCGACAACTACCTACGAGCAGTACTTC. Protein: CSVAGQGATTTYEQYF.

This clone was found a few times. The chain links TRBV28 to TRBJ2-7; TRBD2 aligns across 11 bases. Germline CDR1 and CDR2: MDHEN and SYDVKM. The V segment lost 2 bases and the J segment 0 bases; nucleotides outside the gene matches: 9. The CDR3 loop spans 18 amino acids. CDR3 nucleotides: TGTGCCAGCAGTTTAGCCTCGGCTAGCGGGAGGAGCTCCTACGAGCAGTACTTC. It yields the protein CASSLASASGRSSYEQYF.

This clone was seen a single time. Other DNA sequences in this specimen translate into the identical CDR3. V usage is TRBV19 and J usage is TRBJ1-2, with a tentative D call TRBD1 (5 bases). CDR1 and CDR2 from the germline V gene are LNHDA and SQIVND (reference sequence). Trimming took off 4 bases at V and 2 bases at J, with 8 bases between the two ends. This CDR3 contains 13 residues. CDR3 DNA sequence: TGTGCCAGTAGTAGGGACGGCAACTATGGCTACACCTTC. Protein: CASSRDGNYGYTF.

The chain employs TRBV15 and TRBJ1-4, with 7 bases matching TRBD1. There are 18 residues in the CDR3. CDR1 and CDR2 (germline): LNHNV, YYDKDF (reference sequence). V was clipped by 2 bases and J by 7 bases; unmatched bases: 16. For the CDR3, the DNA is TGTGCCACCAGCAGAATAGGACAGGATAACCTCCTGCGTGAAAAACTGTTTTTT. This sequence encodes CATSRIGQDNLLREKLFF. Together with reference TRBV15 and TRBJ1-4, the CDR3 gives the full variable domain: DAMVIQNPRYQVTQFGKPVTLSCSQTLNHNVMYWYQQKSSQAPKLLFHYYDKDFNNEADTPDNFQSRRPNTSFCFLDIRSPGLGDTAMYLCATSRIGQDNLLREKLFFGSGTQLSVL.